These 25 T cell receptor beta chains were all obtained from the same sample, sequenced in a study of PD-1 blockade in mismatch repair-deficient tumors (TCRdb year 2017). Receptors were amplified or captured by the immunoSEQ multiplex PCR assay. Imported from immuneACCESS, the table was reduced by TCRdb to in-frame sequences with V and J called. These copies leave out some clones; in studies compared against another copy, an unresolved V gene accounts for under half, and the cause of the remainder is not known. This sample gives about 67,000 clones in total; 60% to 80% of them show up just once. The ten largest clones capture about 5% of the sample. This specimen was peripheral blood, taken 2 weeks after starting pembrolizumab. The receptors here all came from an adult with mismatch repair-deficient cancer.

V usage is TRBV6-5 and J usage is TRBJ1-3; 7 nucleotides align to TRBD1. The V gene end was trimmed by 6 bases and the J gene end by 0 bases; junction bases not matched to a gene: 5. CDR1 is MNHEY and CDR2 is SVGAGI in the germline V gene. This CDR3 has 15 amino acids. The CDR3 region is CASRITGVSGNTIYF. CDR3 nucleotides: TGTGCCAGCAGGATTACAGGGGTCTCTGGAAACACCATATATTTT.

In nucleotides, the CDR3 is TGTGCCAGCAGGACTGCGCAAGAGACCCAGTACTTC. It is translated as CASRTAQETQYF. The rearrangement uses TRBV2 and TRBJ2-5; no reliable D call. Trimming shortened V by 6 bases and J by 2 bases, and 7 bases separated the two germline ends. Germline V CDR1 and CDR2: SNHLY, FYNNEI. This CDR3 has 12 amino acids.

V is TRBV10-2 and J is TRBJ2-3; TRBD2 agrees at 7 bases. This CDR3 contains 16 residues. J lost 4 bases, V lost 3 bases, and 10 bases had no gene match. Germline CDR1 is WSHSY and CDR2 is SAAADI. The CDR3 protein is CASSDPWAGRADTQYF. CDR3 coding DNA: TGCGCCAGCAGTGACCCCTGGGCAGGGAGGGCAGATACGCAGTATTTT.

In this sample, this clone turned up once. The CDR3 protein is CASSYTSGDYNEQFF. CDR3 nucleotide sequence: TGTGCCAGCAGTTACACTAGCGGGGATTACAATGAGCAGTTCTTC. The chain couples TRBV27 to TRBJ2-1; 10 nucleotides line up with TRBD2. The length of the CDR3 is 15 residues. V trimming: 4 bases; J trimming: 4 bases; junction bases outside the gene matches: 4. Per germline, CDR1 MNHEY and CDR2 SMNVEV (reference sequence).

The J gene is TRBJ1-3, the V gene TRBV2, with D tentatively TRBD1 (5 bases). CDR1 SNHLY and CDR2 FYNNEI come from the germline V gene. The CDR3 contains 17 residues. Trimming left V 3 bases short and J 0 bases short, with 15 bases between. CDR3 loop: CASSEELTGPSGNTIYF. Written as DNA, the CDR3 is TGTGCCAGCAGTGAGGAATTAACAGGCCCCTCTGGAAACACCATATATTTT.

The chain is built from TRBV7-2 and TRBJ2-3, with 10 bases matching TRBD2. The CDR3 runs to 18 residues. The germline V gene has CDR1 SGHTA and CDR2 FQGNSA. V dropped 4 bases and J dropped 4; count of bases not matched to a gene: 14. CDR3 sequence: CASSYFGVAGGFSDTQYF. The CDR3 bases are TGTGCCAGCAGCTACTTCGGGGTAGCGGGAGGATTCTCAGATACGCAGTATTTT.

The rearrangement links TRBV15 to TRBJ2-1; TRBD2 might be the D (5 bases). V was cut by 0 bases and J by 10 bases, with 13 bases left in between. The CDR3 totals 14 residues. Germline CDR1 reads LNHNV; CDR2 reads YYDKDF (reference sequence). CDR3 protein: CATSRDRGSAEQFF. The CDR3 DNA follows: TGTGCCACCAGCAGAGACAGAGGGTCGGCCGAGCAGTTCTTC.

V gene TRBV9 combines with J gene TRBJ2-5; a possible D gene is TRBD1 (6 bases). The V and J ends lost 4 bases and 5 bases respectively, with 12 bases between them. From germline, CDR1 is SGDLS and CDR2 YYNGEE. There are 13 residues in the CDR3. CDR3 in DNA: TGTGCCAGCAGCCCAACAGGGCAGGAGACCCAGTACTTC. This codes for CASSPTGQETQYF. Drawing the rest from reference TRBV9 and TRBJ2-5, the complete variable domain is DSGVTQTPKHLITATGQRVTLRCSPRSGDLSVYWYQQSLDQGLQFLIQYYNGEERAKGNILERFSAQQFPDLHSELNLSSLELGDSALYFCASSPTGQETQYFGPGTRLLVL.

This clone was detected only a few times. The V and J genes are TRBV11-3 and TRBJ1-1; D is possibly TRBD1 (6 bases). The CDR3 has 13 residues. With 5 bases removed from V and 4 bases from J, the gap between germline ends came to 11 bases. Germline V gene sequence: CDR1 SGHNT, CDR2 YENEEA. CDR3 sequence: CASSLRGATEAFF. CDR3 nucleotides: TGTGCCAGCAGCCTGCGGGGGGCCACTGAAGCTTTCTTT.

This rearrangement joins TRBV5-4 to TRBJ2-7, with 11 bases fitting TRBD2. With 3 bases clipped from V and 3 bases from J, the junction kept 5 bases outside the gene matches. The CDR3 has 15 residues. CDR1 and CDR2 (germline): SGHNT, YYREEE (reference sequence). The CDR3 bases are TGTGCCAGCAGCTCGGCAACTAGCGGGAGCTACGAGCAGTACTTC. Amino acid sequence: CASSSATSGSYEQYF.

V gene TRBV7-9 combines with J gene TRBJ2-3, with TRBD2 matching 14 bases. With 5 bases clipped from V and 4 bases from J, the junction kept 5 bases outside the gene matches. CDR3 length: 16 residues. Germline V gene lookup returns CDR1 SEHNR and CDR2 FQNEAQ (reference sequence). CDR3 sequence reads: CASSPRLAGGPDTQYF. CDR3 DNA: TGTGCCAGCAGCCCAAGACTAGCGGGAGGGCCAGATACGCAGTATTTT.

CDR3 coding DNA: TGCGCCAGTGCAGCAGGACAGGGCTCCTACGAGCAGTACTTC. Protein: CASAAGQGSYEQYF. The rearrangement uses TRBV5-1 and TRBJ2-7; TRBD1 agrees at 8 bases. This CDR3 has 14 residues. Germline values: CDR1 SGHRS, CDR2 YFSETQ. J gave up 0 bases and V 8 bases, and 7 bases lay outside the gene matches.

The J gene is TRBJ2-3, the V gene TRBV6-6; 13 nucleotides align to TRBD2. The V and J ends lost 5 bases and 12 bases, in that order; junction bases with no gene match: 8. The CDR3 is 14 amino acids. Germline V gene lookup returns CDR1 MNHNY and CDR2 SVGAGI (reference sequence). Here the CDR3 reads CASSLGLAGVNQYF. The CDR3 coding sequence is TGTGCCAGCAGTCTCGGACTAGCGGGAGTGAACCAGTATTTT.

DNA of the CDR3: TGTGCCAGCAGTTTATCTTATGGACTAGGATCTCCTATCACAGATACGCAGTATTTT. Its translation is CASSLSYGLGSPITDTQYF. The genes are TRBV27 and TRBJ2-3; 7 bases agree with TRBD2. The CDR3 extends over 19 amino acids. CDR1 and CDR2 (germline): MNHEY, SMNVEV (reference sequence). Trimming at V came to 0 bases and at J to 2 bases, leaving 14 bases not matched to a gene.

The rearrangement links TRBV5-1 to TRBJ2-2; 7 nucleotides match TRBD2. The CDR3 is made up of 15 amino acids. CDR1 is SGHRS and CDR2 is YFSETQ in the germline V gene. V was clipped by 4 bases and J by 2 bases; unmatched bases: 5. CDR3 nucleotides: TGCGCCAGCAGCCCGGGGGGAGGAAACACCGGGGAGCTGTTTTTT. Encoded protein: CASSPGGGNTGELFF.

This clone has only a few counts. V and J are TRBV5-1 and TRBJ2-7, with D tentatively TRBD1 (5 bases). Germline CDR1 SGHRS, CDR2 YFSETQ. V was pared by 7 bases and J by 0 bases, with 11 bases between. The CDR3 is made up of 13 amino acids. The CDR3: CASSSDSSYEQYF. In DNA, the CDR3 is TGCGCCAGCTCCAGCGACAGCTCCTACGAGCAGTACTTC.

The CDR3 loop is CASSFGKNTEAFF. CDR3 DNA sequence: TGCGCCAGCAGCTTCGGGAAGAACACTGAAGCTTTCTTT. J is TRBJ1-1 and V is TRBV5-1; D unclear. Germline CDR1 and CDR2: SGHRS and YFSETQ. The V gene lost 2 bases and the J gene lost 1 base, with 6 bases spanning the gap. The CDR3 extends over 13 amino acids.

The rearrangement links TRBV5-4 to TRBJ2-3; D is perhaps TRBD2 (6 bases). The V gene lost 1 base and the J gene lost 6 bases, with 12 bases spanning the gap. This CDR3 has 14 amino acids. The germline V gene has CDR1 SGHNT and CDR2 YYREEE (reference sequence). CDR3 bases: TGTGCCAGCAGCTTGAGGGCGGAGGGGGATACGCAGTATTTT. This encodes CASSLRAEGDTQYF.

The chain joins TRBV29-1 to TRBJ1-1, with 8 positions matching TRBD1. The germline V gene has CDR1 SQVTM and CDR2 ANQGSEA. After removal of 3 bases from V and 1 base from J, the junction contained 13 bases not matched to a gene. The CDR3 has 17 amino acids. The CDR3 here is CSVDAPWTGRENTEAFF. In nucleotides, the CDR3 is TGCAGCGTTGACGCCCCTTGGACAGGGAGGGAGAACACTGAAGCTTTCTTT.

The CDR3 region is CASSYVEGQETQYF. CDR3 nucleotide sequence: TGTGCCAGCAGCTATGTGGAGGGGCAAGAGACCCAGTACTTC. The chain recombines TRBV7-9 with TRBJ2-5, with a tentative D call TRBD2 (6 bases). Germline assignment: CDR1 SEHNR and CDR2 FQNEAQ (reference sequence). This CDR3 spans 14 amino acids. Trimming took off 4 bases at V and 2 bases at J, with 11 bases between the two ends.

V is TRBV18 and J is TRBJ2-1; D is uncertain. Germline V gene data show CDR1 as KGHSH and CDR2 as LQKENI. The CDR3 is 13 amino acids. The V end lost 0 bases, the J end lost 7 bases, and 7 bases lay between the germline ends. The CDR3 protein is CASSPPAGNEQFF. DNA of the CDR3: TGTGCCAGCTCACCACCGGCAGGTAATGAGCAGTTCTTC.

The rearrangement uses TRBV9 and TRBJ2-1; D is perhaps TRBD1 (5 bases). Germline V CDR1 and CDR2: SGDLS, YYNGEE. V was cut by 0 bases and J by 9 bases, with 16 bases left in between. This CDR3 is built from 15 residues. CDR3 in DNA: TGTGCCAGCAGCGTAGGCGGACAAGGGCTCGGTGAGCAGTTCTTC. The encoded protein is CASSVGGQGLGEQFF.

This clone turned up a few times. The CDR3: CASSVAGAVYEQYF. The CDR3, as DNA: TGTGCCAGCAGCGTGGCGGGAGCGGTCTACGAGCAGTACTTC. V gene TRBV7-2 combines with J gene TRBJ2-7; the match to TRBD2 covers 7 bases. In germline, CDR1 is SGHTA, CDR2 FQGNSA. V trimming: 5 bases; J trimming: 3 bases; junction bases outside the gene matches: 7. The CDR3 sequence is 14 residues long.

The rearrangement joins TRBV4-1 to TRBJ2-5; TRBD1 might be the D (5 bases). Trimming pared 9 bases from V and 4 bases from J, leaving 15 bases between. The V gene's germline CDR1 is MGHRA and CDR2 YSYEKL. The CDR3 spans 13 residues. The CDR3, as DNA: TGCGCCAGTAAATCAGGGTTTGGAGAGACCCAGTACTTC. Translating it yields CASKSGFGETQYF.

The chain recombines TRBV5-4 with TRBJ2-7; D assignment may be TRBD1 or TRBD2 (5 bases each). Trimming removed 4 bases at V and 6 bases at J, with 20 bases between. Germline assignment: CDR1 SGHNT and CDR2 YYREEE (reference sequence). The CDR3 contains 15 residues. The CDR3 loop reads CASSVPGAVPGEQYF. Here the CDR3 DNA reads TGTGCCAGCAGCGTCCCCGGGGCAGTGCCGGGCGAGCAGTACTTC.